A single T cell receptor beta chain is shown here with its context. What it binds is not known. Library preparation (for TCRbeta) was performed with unique molecular identifiers. TCRdb independently ran MiXCR on the PCR reads; one entry per CDR3 protein. The table has about 580,000 distinct CDR3 sequences, 20% to 25% seen once. This entry is derived from a study of T-cell reconstitution after alpha-beta-depleted transplantation in children. V gave up 4 bases and J gave up 13 bases, with 11 bases separating them. CDR3 size: 12 residues. Germline lookup yields CDR1 SEHNR and CDR2 FQNEAQ (reference sequence). Regarding the study as a whole: Hyperexpanded clones declined; after one year, newly produced T cells mostly supplied diversity.

This chain links TRBV7-9 with TRBJ1-6, with D maybe TRBD1 (6 bases). The specimen was PBMCs, mostly from graft donor cells, collected 360 days after TCRalphabeta/CD19-depleted stem cell transplant. This TCR was recovered from a boy less than two years old who had a stem cell transplant for acute myeloid leukemia, so the T cells may come from the graft donor. Here the CDR3 reads CASSSTGTPLHF. CDR3 nucleotides: TGTGCCAGCAGCTCAACAGGGACCCCCCTCCACTTT.